Listed below are T cell receptor beta chains from one sample, sequenced in a study of cytomegalovirus exposure and HLA in healthy donors. Clones were sequenced by immunoSEQ multiplex PCR, and TCRdb holds only the in-frame ones, with some missing. The sample lists about 130,000 clones; approximately 79% were seen once. The sample taken for sequencing was PBMCs. The receptors derive from a man under 40 in good health and CMV-seronegative. Each CDR3 is given with its conserved first and last residue. Fields, in order: V gene, CDR3 protein.

TRBV6-6 CASSPRDEQYF
TRBV28 CASSPTKGDYGYTF
TRBV5-6 CASSFLGAYEQYF
TRBV19 CASDRGLGIGYTF
TRBV11-1 CASSLNRVPGELFF
TRBV29-1 CSTPRRGATSETQYF
TRBV19 CASSVTSGETDTQYF
TRBV28 CASVHSTGVYGYTF
TRBV5-1 CASSSIDEREATTEAFF
TRBV30 CAWSAHRAVSGNTIYF
TRBV15 CATSERTGYATYEQYF
TRBV6-6 CASSYVAGAYQPQHF
TRBV18 CASSPFSGVINNEQFF
TRBV2 CASSGTGDTEAFF
TRBV28 CASSSSTSGMSLEQFF
TRBV28 CASSLLQGYGYTF
TRBV7-3 CASSLYGGLSYEQYF
TRBV6-1 CASSLMTGNNEKLFF
TRBV18 CASSPPGGNTGELFF
TRBV4-2 CASSQTDRGGEKLFF
TRBV6-4 CASSETSGGADTQYF
TRBV20-1 CSARTQGEAFF
TRBV19 CASSRETGDTEAFF
TRBV9 CASSTGTYTGELFF
TRBV30 CAWSAGTGDFYEQYF
TRBV6-5 CASRPTRGGVAEAFF
TRBV28 CASSPALDMNSEAFF
TRBV6-1 CASKLSGTTYEQYF
TRBV30 CAWRGHITSPLHF
TRBV27 CASSFEGHIPNEQFF
TRBV6-1 CASSEVLPGAGAYEQYF
TRBV19 CASSRQNTWELFF
TRBV18 CASSPSTGSSYEQYF
TRBV5-1 CASSLGLAPRETQYF
TRBV5-1 CASSLTHRGPFSEQYF
TRBV7-3 CASSLTGVEQFF
TRBV6-5 CASRDRETGNTIYF
TRBV2 CASSAMRGDIQYF
TRBV25-1 CASSEAGQGYTQYF
TRBV28 CASSRGTSTDTQYF